Detailed here is one T cell receptor (beta chain). This sample stems from a study of shared clonotypes between healthy human individuals. The protocol was immunoSEQ multiplex PCR, while the TCRdb copy is restricted to in-frame clones and leaves out a portion. The sample records millions of clones, around 95% being singletons. The junction had 13 bases not matched to a gene; V was cut back by 2 bases and J by 3 bases. Germline V lookup: CDR1 KGHSH, CDR2 LQKENI. CDR3 length equals 18 residues. J is TRBJ2-7 and V is TRBV18, with 10 bases fitting TRBD1. The origin of this receptor is a man aged 18 to 30 in good health. The sequencing sample was made of naive CD4+ T cells sorted from blood. Sample subset: CD45RA+ positively selected. DNA of the CDR3: TGTGCCAGCTCACCAGGGCTAGAGTGGGGACAGGGGTACTACGAGCAGTACTTC. It specifies CASSPGLEWGQGYYEQYF.